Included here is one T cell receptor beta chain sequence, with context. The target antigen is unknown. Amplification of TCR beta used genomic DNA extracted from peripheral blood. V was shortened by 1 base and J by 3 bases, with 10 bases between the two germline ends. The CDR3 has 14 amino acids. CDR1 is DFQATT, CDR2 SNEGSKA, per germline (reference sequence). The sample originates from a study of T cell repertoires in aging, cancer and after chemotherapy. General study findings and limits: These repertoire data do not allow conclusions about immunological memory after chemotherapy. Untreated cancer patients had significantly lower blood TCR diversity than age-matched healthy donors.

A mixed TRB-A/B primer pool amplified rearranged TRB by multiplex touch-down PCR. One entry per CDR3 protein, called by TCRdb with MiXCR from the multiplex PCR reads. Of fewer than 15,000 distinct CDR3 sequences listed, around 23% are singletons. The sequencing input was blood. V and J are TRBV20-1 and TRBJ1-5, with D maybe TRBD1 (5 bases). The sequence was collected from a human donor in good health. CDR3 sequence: CSARVGGDNQPQHF. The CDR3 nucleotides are TGCAGTGCTAGAGTTGGGGGGGACAATCAGCCCCAGCATTTT.